The 2 T cell receptor beta chains below all came from one sample that was sequenced in a study of OX40 agonist ivuxolimab in advanced cancers. The method was immunoSEQ multiplex PCR; TCRdb's version includes in-frame clones alone and lacks a portion of them. The profile shows nearly 50,000 clones, about 88% of them singletons. The source material was CD4+ or CD8+ T cells sorted from blood, sampled in a trial of the OX40 agonist ivuxolimab. The receptors come from an adult with an advanced solid tumor such as melanoma, head and neck, liver or kidney cancer.

V usage is TRBV4-1 and J usage is TRBJ2-5, with 9 bases fitting TRBD2. The CDR3 spans 19 residues. Germline V gene sequence: CDR1 MGHRA, CDR2 YSYEKL. Unmatched junction bases numbered 12, after V lost 0 bases and J lost 1 base. The CDR3 is CASSQDWGASGDLQETQYF. The CDR3 DNA follows: TGCGCCAGCAGCCAAGATTGGGGGGCTAGCGGGGATCTCCAAGAGACCCAGTACTTC.

This clone came up once. The genes are TRBV19 and TRBJ2-4, with D maybe TRBD1 (6 bases). The CDR3 runs to 13 residues. Germline CDR1 and CDR2: LNHDA and SQIVND (reference sequence). Trimming cost V 5 bases and J 5 bases, with 10 bases left between them. The chain's CDR3 is CASSLDRQNIQYF. DNA of the CDR3: TGTGCCAGTAGTTTGGACAGACAAAACATTCAGTACTTC. Combining the CDR3 with reference TRBV19 and TRBJ2-4 gives the whole variable domain DGGITQSPKYLFRKEGQNVTLSCEQNLNHDAMYWYRQDPGQGLRLIYYSQIVNDFQKGDIAEGYSVSREKKESFPLTVTSAQKNPTAFYLCASSLDRQNIQYFGAGTRLSVL.